The clone carrying this TCR beta chain showed up many times. What it recognizes is unknown. The CDR3 totals 15 residues. Trimming cost V 4 bases and J 0 bases, with 13 bases left between them. Germline V CDR1 and CDR2: DFQATT, SNEGSKA (reference sequence). Construction of the TCRbeta library involved unique molecular identifiers. TCRdb reprocessed the PCR reads via MiXCR and lists one record per CDR3 protein. The top ten hold approximately 13% of the sample, which has about 150,000 distinct CDR3 sequences, around 10% seen once. This sample is drawn from a study of T-cell reconstitution after alpha-beta-depleted transplantation in children. Findings and caveats of the study: Expanded graft clones numbering several hundred reportedly gave rise to alpha-beta T cells about two months after transplant.

The sequence was obtained from a boy aged 2 to 10 with acute myeloid leukemia, due to receive a stem cell transplant. J is TRBJ1-5 and V is TRBV20-1; weak D call: TRBD1 (5 bases). Source: PBMCs, taken before TCRalphabeta/CD19-depleted stem cell transplant. The CDR3 is CSATAGDYSNQPQHF. The CDR3 coding sequence is TGCAGTGCTACGGCGGGGGACTATAGCAATCAGCCCCAGCATTTT.